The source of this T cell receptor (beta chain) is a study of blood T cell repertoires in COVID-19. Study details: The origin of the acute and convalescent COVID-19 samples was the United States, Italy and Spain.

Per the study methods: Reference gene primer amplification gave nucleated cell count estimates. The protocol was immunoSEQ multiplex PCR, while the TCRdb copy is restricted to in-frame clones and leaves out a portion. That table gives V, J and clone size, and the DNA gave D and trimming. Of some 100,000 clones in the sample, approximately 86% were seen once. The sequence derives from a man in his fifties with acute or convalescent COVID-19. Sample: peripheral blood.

The CDR3 protein is CASSFESQAYEQYF. CDR3 coding DNA: TGTGCCAGCAGCTTTGAATCTCAGGCCTACGAGCAGTACTTC. This rearrangement joins TRBV7-9 to TRBJ2-7, with unresolved D. The CDR3 length is 14 residues. V was pared by 3 bases and J by 2 bases, with 11 bases between. Germline V gene lookup returns CDR1 SEHNR and CDR2 FQNEAQ (reference sequence).